This entry concerns a single TCR beta chain. Other DNA sequences of this sample code for an identical CDR3. This sample was taken from a study of blood T cell repertoires in COVID-19. The V and J ends lost 5 bases and 1 base, in that order; junction bases with no gene match: 1. The CDR3 runs 14 residues. The germline V gene encodes CDR1 SNHLY and CDR2 FYNNEI. The method was immunoSEQ multiplex PCR; TCRdb's version includes in-frame clones alone and lacks a portion of them. The table has about half a million clones, approximately 85% seen once. This TCR was recovered from a human donor in a cohort sampled during active COVID-19. The sample taken for sequencing was peripheral blood. V and J are TRBV2 and TRBJ2-3; 9 positions agree with TRBD2. DNA for the CDR3: TGTGCCAGCAGTTTAGCGGGAGGCACAGATACGCAGTATTTT. This codes for CASSLAGGTDTQYF.